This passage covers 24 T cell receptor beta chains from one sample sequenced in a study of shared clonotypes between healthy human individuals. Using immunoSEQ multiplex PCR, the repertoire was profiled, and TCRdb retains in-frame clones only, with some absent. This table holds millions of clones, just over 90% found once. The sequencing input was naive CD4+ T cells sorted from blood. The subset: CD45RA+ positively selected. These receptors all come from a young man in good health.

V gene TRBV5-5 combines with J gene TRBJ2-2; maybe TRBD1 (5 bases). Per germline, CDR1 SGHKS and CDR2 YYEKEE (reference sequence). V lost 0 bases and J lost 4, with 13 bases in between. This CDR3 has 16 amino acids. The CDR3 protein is CASSLGSGSATGELFF. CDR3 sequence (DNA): TGTGCCAGCAGCTTGGGTTCAGGGTCGGCCACCGGGGAGCTGTTTTTT.

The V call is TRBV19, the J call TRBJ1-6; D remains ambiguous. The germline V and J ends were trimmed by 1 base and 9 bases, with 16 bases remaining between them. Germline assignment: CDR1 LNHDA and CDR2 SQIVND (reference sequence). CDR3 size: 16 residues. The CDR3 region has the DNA TGTGCCAGTAGTATAGTCGGGCAGAAAAGTATTTCACCCCTCCACTTT. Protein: CASSIVGQKSISPLHF.

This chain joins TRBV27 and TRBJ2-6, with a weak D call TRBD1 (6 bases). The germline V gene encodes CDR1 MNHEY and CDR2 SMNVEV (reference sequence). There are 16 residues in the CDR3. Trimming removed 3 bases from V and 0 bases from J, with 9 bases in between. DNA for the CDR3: TGTGCCAGCAGTTTCACAGGGACCTCTGGGGCCAACGTCCTGACTTTC. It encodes CASSFTGTSGANVLTF.

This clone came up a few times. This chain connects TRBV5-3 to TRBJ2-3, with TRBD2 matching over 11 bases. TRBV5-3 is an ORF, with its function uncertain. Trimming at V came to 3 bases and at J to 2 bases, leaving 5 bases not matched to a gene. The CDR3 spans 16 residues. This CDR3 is CARSSGTSGVTDTQYF. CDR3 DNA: TGTGCCAGAAGCTCTGGGACTAGCGGTGTCACAGATACGCAGTATTTT.

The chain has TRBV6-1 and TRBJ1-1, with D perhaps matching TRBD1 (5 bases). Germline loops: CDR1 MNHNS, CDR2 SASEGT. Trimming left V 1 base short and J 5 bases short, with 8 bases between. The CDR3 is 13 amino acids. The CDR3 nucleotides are TGTGCCAGCAGTGAAGTCGAGGGGACTGAAGCTTTCTTT. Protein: CASSEVEGTEAFF.

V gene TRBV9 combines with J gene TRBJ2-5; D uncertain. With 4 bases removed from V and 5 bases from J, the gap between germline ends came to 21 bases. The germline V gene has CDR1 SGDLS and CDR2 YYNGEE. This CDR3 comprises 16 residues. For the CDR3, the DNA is TGTGCCAGCAGCACTCGAAGTTCCTTAATACAGGAGACCCAGTACTTC. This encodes CASSTRSSLIQETQYF.

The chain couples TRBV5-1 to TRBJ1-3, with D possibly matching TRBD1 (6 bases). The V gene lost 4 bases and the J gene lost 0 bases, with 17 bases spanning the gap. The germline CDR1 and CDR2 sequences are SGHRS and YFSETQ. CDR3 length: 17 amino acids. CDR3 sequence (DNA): TGCGCCAGCAGCACGGGGACATTTCAGAGCTCTGGAAACACCATATATTTT. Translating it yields CASSTGTFQSSGNTIYF.

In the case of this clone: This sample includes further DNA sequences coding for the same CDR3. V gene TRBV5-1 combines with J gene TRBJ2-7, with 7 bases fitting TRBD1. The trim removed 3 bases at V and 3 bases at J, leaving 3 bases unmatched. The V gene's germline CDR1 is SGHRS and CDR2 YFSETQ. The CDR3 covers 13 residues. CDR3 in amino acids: CASSSQGSYEQYF. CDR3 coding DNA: TGCGCCAGCAGCTCACAGGGGAGCTACGAGCAGTACTTC.

In nucleotides, the CDR3 is TGTGCCAGCAGCACCAGTGGTCTCACTGAAGCTTTCTTT. It is translated as CASSTSGLTEAFF. The chain joins TRBV7-2 to TRBJ1-1, with D hard to call. CDR3 length: 13 residues. The germline V and J ends were trimmed by 5 bases and 4 bases, with 11 bases remaining between them. Germline assignment: CDR1 SGHTA and CDR2 FQGNSA. The variable domain in full, completed from reference TRBV7-2 and TRBJ1-1, reads GAGVSQSPSNKVTEKGKDVELRCDPISGHTALYWYRQSLGQGLEFLIYFQGNSAPDKSGLPSDRFSAERTGGSVSTLTIQRTQQEDSAVYLCASSTSGLTEAFFGQGTRLTVV.

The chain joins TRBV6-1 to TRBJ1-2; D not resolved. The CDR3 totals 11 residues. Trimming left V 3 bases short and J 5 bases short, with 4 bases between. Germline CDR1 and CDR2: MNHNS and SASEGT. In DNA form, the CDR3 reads TGTGCCAGCAGTGATCAGTATGGCTACACCTTC. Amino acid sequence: CASSDQYGYTF.

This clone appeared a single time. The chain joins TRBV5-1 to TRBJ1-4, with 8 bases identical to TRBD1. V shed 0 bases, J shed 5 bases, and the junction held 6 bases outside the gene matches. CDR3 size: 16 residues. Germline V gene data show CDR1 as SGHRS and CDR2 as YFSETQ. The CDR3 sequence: CASSLGQGRGNEKLFF. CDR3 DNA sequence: TGCGCCAGCAGCTTGGGACAGGGGAGGGGAAATGAAAAACTGTTTTTT.

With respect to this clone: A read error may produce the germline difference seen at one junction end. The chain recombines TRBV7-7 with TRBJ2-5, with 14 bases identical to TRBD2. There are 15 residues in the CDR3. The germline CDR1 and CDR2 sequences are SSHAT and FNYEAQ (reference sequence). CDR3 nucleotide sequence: TGTGCTAGCAGCCCGGGACTAGCGGGGGCAGAGACCCAGTACTTC. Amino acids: CASSPGLAGAETQYF.

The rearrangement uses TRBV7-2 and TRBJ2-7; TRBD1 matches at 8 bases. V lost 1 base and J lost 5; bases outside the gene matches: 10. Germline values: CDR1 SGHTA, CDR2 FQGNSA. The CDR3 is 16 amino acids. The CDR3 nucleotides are TGTGCCAGCAGCTTAGGAACGGGCAGGGGGCTAGACGAGCAGTACTTC. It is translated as CASSLGTGRGLDEQYF. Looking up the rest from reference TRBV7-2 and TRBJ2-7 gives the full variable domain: GAGVSQSPSNKVTEKGKDVELRCDPISGHTALYWYRQSLGQGLEFLIYFQGNSAPDKSGLPSDRFSAERTGGSVSTLTIQRTQQEDSAVYLCASSLGTGRGLDEQYFGPGTRLTVT.

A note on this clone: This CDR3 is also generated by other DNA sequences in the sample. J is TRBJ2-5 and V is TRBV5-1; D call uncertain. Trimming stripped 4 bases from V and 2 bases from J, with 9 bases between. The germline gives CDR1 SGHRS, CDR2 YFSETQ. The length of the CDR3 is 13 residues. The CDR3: CASSLARQETQYF. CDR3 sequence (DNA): TGCGCCAGCAGCCTGGCTCGGCAAGAGACCCAGTACTTC. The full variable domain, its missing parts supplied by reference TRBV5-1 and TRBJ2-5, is KAGVTQTPRYLIKTRGQQVTLSCSPISGHRSVSWYQQTPGQGLQFLFEYFSETQRNKGNFPGRFSGRQFSNSRSEMNVSTLELGDSALYLCASSLARQETQYFGPGTRLLVL.

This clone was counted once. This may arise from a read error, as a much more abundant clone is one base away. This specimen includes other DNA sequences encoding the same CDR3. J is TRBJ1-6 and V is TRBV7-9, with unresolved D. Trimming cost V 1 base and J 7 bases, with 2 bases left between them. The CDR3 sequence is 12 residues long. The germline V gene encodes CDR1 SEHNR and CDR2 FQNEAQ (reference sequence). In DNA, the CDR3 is TGTGCCAGCAGCTTAGAGAATTCACCCCTCCACTTT. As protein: CASSLENSPLHF.

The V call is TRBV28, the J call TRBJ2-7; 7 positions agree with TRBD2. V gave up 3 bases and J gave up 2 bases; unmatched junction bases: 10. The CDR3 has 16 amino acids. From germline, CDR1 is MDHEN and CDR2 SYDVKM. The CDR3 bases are TGTGCCAGCAGTTTCCCGCCCCAGCGGGGAGCCTACGAGCAGTACTTC. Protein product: CASSFPPQRGAYEQYF. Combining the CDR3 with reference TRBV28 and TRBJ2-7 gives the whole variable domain DVKVTQSSRYLVKRTGEKVFLECVQDMDHENMFWYRQDPGLGLRLIYFSYDVKMKEKGDIPEGYSVSREKKERFSLILESASTNQTSMYLCASSFPPQRGAYEQYFGPGTRLTVT.

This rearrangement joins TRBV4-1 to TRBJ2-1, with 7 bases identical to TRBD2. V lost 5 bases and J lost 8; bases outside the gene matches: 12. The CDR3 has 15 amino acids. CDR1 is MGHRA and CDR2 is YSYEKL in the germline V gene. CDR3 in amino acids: CASSYPVRGKDEQFF. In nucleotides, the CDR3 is TGCGCCAGCAGCTATCCCGTGCGGGGGAAGGATGAGCAGTTCTTC.

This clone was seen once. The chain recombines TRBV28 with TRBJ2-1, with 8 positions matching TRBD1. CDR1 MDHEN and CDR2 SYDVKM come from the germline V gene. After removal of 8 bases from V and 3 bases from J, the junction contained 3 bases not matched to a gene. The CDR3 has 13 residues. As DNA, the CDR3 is TGTGCCAGCGACAGGGGAAACTACAATGAGCAGTTCTTC. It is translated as CASDRGNYNEQFF.

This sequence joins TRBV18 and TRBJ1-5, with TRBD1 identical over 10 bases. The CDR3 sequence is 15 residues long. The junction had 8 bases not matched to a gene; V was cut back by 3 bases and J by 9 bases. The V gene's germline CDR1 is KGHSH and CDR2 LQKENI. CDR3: CASSPGQGGLGPQHF. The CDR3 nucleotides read TGTGCCAGCTCACCTGGACAGGGGGGTTTGGGGCCCCAGCATTTT.

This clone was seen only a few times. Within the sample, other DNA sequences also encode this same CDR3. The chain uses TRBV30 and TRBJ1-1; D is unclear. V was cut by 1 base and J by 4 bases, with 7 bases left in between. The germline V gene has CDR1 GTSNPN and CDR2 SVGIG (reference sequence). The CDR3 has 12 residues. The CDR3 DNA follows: TGTGCCTGGAGTGGAGGCAGCACTGAAGCTTTCTTT. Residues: CAWSGGSTEAFF.

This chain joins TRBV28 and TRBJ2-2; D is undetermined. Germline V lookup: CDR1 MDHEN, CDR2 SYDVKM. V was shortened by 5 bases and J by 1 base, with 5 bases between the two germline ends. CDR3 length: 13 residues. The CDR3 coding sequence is TGTGCCAGCAGTACCCAGAACACCGGGGAGCTGTTTTTT. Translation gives CASSTQNTGELFF.

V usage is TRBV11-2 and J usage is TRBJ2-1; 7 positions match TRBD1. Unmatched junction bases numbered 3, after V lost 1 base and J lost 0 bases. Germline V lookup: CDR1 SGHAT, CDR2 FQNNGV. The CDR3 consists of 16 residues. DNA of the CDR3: TGTGCCAGCAGCTTAGCGGGACAGAGCTCCTACAATGAGCAGTTCTTC. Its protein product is CASSLAGQSSYNEQFF.

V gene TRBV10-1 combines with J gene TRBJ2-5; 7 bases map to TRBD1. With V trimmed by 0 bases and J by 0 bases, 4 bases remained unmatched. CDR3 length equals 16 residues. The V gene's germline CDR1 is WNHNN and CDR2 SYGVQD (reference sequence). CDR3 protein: CASSESRGQNQETQYF. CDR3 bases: TGCGCCAGCAGTGAGTCCCGGGGACAGAACCAAGAGACCCAGTACTTC.

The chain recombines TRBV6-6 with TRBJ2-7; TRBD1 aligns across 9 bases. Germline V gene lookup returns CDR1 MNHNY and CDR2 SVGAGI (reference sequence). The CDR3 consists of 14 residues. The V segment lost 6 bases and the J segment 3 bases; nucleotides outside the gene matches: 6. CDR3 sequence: CASSPGQGNYEQYF. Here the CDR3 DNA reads TGTGCCAGCAGCCCGGGACAGGGAAACTACGAGCAGTACTTC.